One and the same sample provided the 14 T cell receptor beta chains below, sequenced in a study of shared clonotypes between healthy human individuals. Libraries were prepared by immunoSEQ multiplex PCR; TCRdb keeps only in-frame clonotypes and omits some of them. The repertoire has 700,000 or so clones, about 78% of them found once; the top ten carry 1.5% to 2%. The specimen sequenced was memory CD4+ T cells sorted from blood. Subset defined: CD45RA-negative fraction. The receptors here all came from a woman aged 25 to 39 in good health.

The rearrangement links TRBV28 to TRBJ2-5, with D perhaps matching TRBD2 (7 bases). Germline assignment: CDR1 MDHEN and CDR2 SYDVKM. V gave up 3 bases and J gave up 2 bases, with 13 bases separating them. The CDR3 sequence is 15 residues long. The DNA for the CDR3 is TGTGCCAGCAGTTTGGGGGGGCTAGCACAAGAGACCCAGTACTTC. It translates to CASSLGGLAQETQYF.

The rearrangement joins TRBV28 to TRBJ1-3; 8 bases map to TRBD1. Germline V gene data show CDR1 as MDHEN and CDR2 as SYDVKM. Trimming cost V 6 bases and J 0 bases; bases outside gene matches: 4. This CDR3 spans 15 amino acids. CDR3: CASRRQGNSGNTIYF. The CDR3 DNA reads TGTGCCAGCAGACGACAGGGGAACTCTGGAAACACCATATATTTT.

V and J are TRBV7-2 and TRBJ1-3; D is undetermined. This CDR3 region has 15 residues. The V end lost 5 bases, the J end lost 2 bases, and 13 bases lay between the germline ends. Germline loops: CDR1 SGHTA, CDR2 FQGNSA. CDR3 loop: CASSPQRGPGNTIYF. The CDR3 DNA sequence: TGTGCCAGCAGCCCGCAGCGGGGTCCTGGAAACACCATATATTTT.

V usage is TRBV7-8 and J usage is TRBJ1-4; tentative D call: TRBD1 (5 bases). Germline V CDR1 and CDR2: SGHVS, FQNEAQ. CDR3 length: 12 residues. The germline V and J ends were trimmed by 6 bases and 10 bases, with 12 bases remaining between them. The CDR3 region is CASRPDRGKLFF. CDR3 bases: TGTGCCAGCAGGCCTGATAGGGGAAAACTGTTTTTT.

This clone was counted a single time. The chain joins TRBV28 to TRBJ1-2; the D is unclear. The ends were cut back, 1 base at V and 8 bases at J, with 20 bases in the middle. CDR3 length: 16 amino acids. Germline V CDR1 and CDR2: MDHEN, SYDVKM. Here the CDR3 reads CASSLSLGDTLGGYTF. The CDR3 bases are TGTGCCAGCAGTTTATCCTTGGGCGACACCCTAGGGGGCTACACCTTC.

This clone occurred a few times. This rearrangement joins TRBV5-8 to TRBJ1-5; D call uncertain. CDR1 and CDR2 (germline): SGHTS, YDEGEE. V was pared by 4 bases and J by 1 base, with 15 bases between. The CDR3 length is 16 residues. CDR3 DNA sequence: TGTGCCAGCAGCCGCCGGGCCCCCCTAAGCAATCAGCCCCAGCATTTT. It yields the protein CASSRRAPLSNQPQHF.

The chain employs TRBV11-2 and TRBJ2-3; 9 nucleotides line up with TRBD2. J gave up 3 bases and V 4 bases, and 14 bases lay outside the gene matches. CDR3 length equals 18 residues. CDR1 is SGHAT, CDR2 FQNNGV, per germline. CDR3 DNA sequence: TGTGCCAGCAGCTCGGTTAGTGGTAGCGGGAGAAGAACAGATACGCAGTATTTT. Translating gives CASSSVSGSGRRTDTQYF.

The chain joins TRBV5-8 to TRBJ1-4; TRBD1 agrees at 9 bases. Germline lookup yields CDR1 SGHTS and CDR2 YDEGEE. CDR3 length: 16 residues. V dropped 4 bases and J dropped 9; count of bases not matched to a gene: 13. The CDR3 DNA sequence: TGTGCCAGCAGCCCCGGGACAGGGACTCTTACGAAAAAACTGTTTTTT. Its protein is CASSPGTGTLTKKLFF.

The rearrangement joins TRBV30 to TRBJ2-1; D might be TRBD2 (5 bases). V dropped 7 bases and J dropped 3 bases, with 22 bases sitting between them. Germline V gene sequence: CDR1 GTSNPN, CDR2 SVGIG (reference sequence). There are 16 residues in the CDR3. CDR3 protein: CAYGSGSSGFYNEQFF. In DNA, the CDR3 is TGTGCCTATGGAAGCGGCTCGAGCGGTTTCTACAATGAGCAGTTCTTC.

The genes are TRBV14 and TRBJ1-2; D unclear. V was trimmed by 2 bases and J by 4 bases, leaving 5 bases between them. Germline V gene data show CDR1 as SGHDN and CDR2 as FVKESK. The CDR3 spans 12 residues. CDR3 sequence reads: CASSQQRYGYTF. The DNA for the CDR3 is TGTGCCAGCAGCCAACAACGCTATGGCTACACCTTC.

CDR3: CASSLGLINEQFF. The CDR3 DNA reads as TGCGCCAGCAGCTTGGGTCTAATCAATGAGCAGTTCTTC. This chain uses TRBV5-1 with TRBJ2-1, with unresolved D. The length of the CDR3 is 13 residues. Per germline, CDR1 SGHRS and CDR2 YFSETQ. Trimming cost V 0 bases and J 6 bases, with 7 bases left between them.

The chain couples TRBV6-6 to TRBJ1-4; 11 bases line up with TRBD1. V dropped 6 bases and J dropped 8; count of bases not matched to a gene: 8. The CDR3 spans 15 residues. The V gene's germline CDR1 is MNHNY and CDR2 SVGAGI (reference sequence). Written as DNA, the CDR3 is TGTGCCAGCAGCAAACCCGGGACAGGGGGGGAAAAACTGTTTTTT. Encoded protein: CASSKPGTGGEKLFF.

In DNA form, the CDR3 reads TGCGCCAGCAGCTTGAGTACAGGATTCTCTGGAAACACCATATATTTT. Translated: CASSLSTGFSGNTIYF. This chain uses TRBV5-1 with TRBJ1-3; D is possibly TRBD1 (5 bases). The V end was cut by 1 base, the J end by 0 bases, with 11 bases between. CDR3 length equals 16 residues. Germline V lookup: CDR1 SGHRS, CDR2 YFSETQ.

The CDR3: CASSLGQGGTGNTIYF. In DNA form, the CDR3 reads TGTGCCAGCAGCTTAGGACAGGGGGGGACTGGAAACACCATATATTTT. The chain uses TRBV11-2 and TRBJ1-3; 9 nucleotides line up with TRBD1. After removal of 1 base from V and 2 bases from J, the junction contained 3 bases not matched to a gene. Per the germline V gene, CDR1 is SGHAT and CDR2 is FQNNGV. This CDR3 contains 16 residues.